Shown below are 26 T cell receptor beta chains from a single sample sequenced in a study of glioma-infiltrating T cells (dated by TCRdb to the mid-2010s). These reads were obtained on an Illumina MiSeq. TCR alpha and beta CDR3 regions were amplified with the iRepertoire nested amplicon-rescue multiplex PCR (arm-PCR) platform from RNA. TCRdb itself trimmed the public reads at Q25 with fastp, ran MiXCR and retained productive beta chains. Entries that share a CDR3 protein sequence are merged under the most common genes and DNA. A total of about 180,000 distinct CDR3 sequences appear in this sample, more than 35% of them only once. In total, the top ten clones hold over 4% of the sample. The sequenced material came from glioma tissue, nonneoplastic brain tissue, or PBMCs (not recorded which). The receptors here all came from a human donor with low-grade glioma or glioblastoma, undergoing nonglioma brain surgery, or in good health (not recorded which).

About this clonotype itself: A read error may explain this, as a much larger clone is one base away. The rearrangement joins TRBV28 to TRBJ2-4; D not resolved. Trimming cost V 2 bases and J 9 bases, with 11 bases left between them. The CDR3 loop spans 13 amino acids. Germline V gene sequence: CDR1 MDHEN, CDR2 SYDVKM. CDR3 in amino acids: CASSLLGKVIQYF. CDR3 nucleotide sequence: TGTGCCAGCAGTTTACTAGGGAAGGTCATTCAGTACTTC. The whole variable domain, remainder taken from reference TRBV28 and TRBJ2-4, is DVKVTQSSRYLVKRTGEKVFLECVQDMDHENMFWYRQDPGLGLRLIYFSYDVKMKEKGDIPEGYSVSREKKERFSLILESASTNQTSMYLCASSLLGKVIQYFGAGTRLSVL.

This clonotype was detected many times. V usage is TRBV20-1 and J usage is TRBJ2-1, with 10 nucleotides matching TRBD2. CDR1 and CDR2 from the germline V gene are DFQATT and SNEGSKA (reference sequence). The CDR3 totals 15 residues. Trimming took 5 bases from V and 7 from J; bases not matched to a gene: 11. The CDR3 DNA is TGCAGTGCTTCCGGTCAACTAGCGGGAACAAATGAGCAGTTCTTC. As protein: CSASGQLAGTNEQFF.

Comments on this clonotype: With a much larger clone just one base away, this may be a read error. The rearrangement joins TRBV10-3 to TRBJ2-3; 10 nucleotides match TRBD2. V lost 11 bases to trimming and J lost 0 bases; unmatched junction nucleotides: 5. The V gene's germline CDR1 is ENHRY and CDR2 SYGVKD. This CDR3 has 14 residues. The CDR3 nucleotides are TGTGCCTCCGAGACTAGCGGGAGCACAGATACGCAGTATTTT. It is translated as CASETSGSTDTQYF.

This clonotype was picked up many times. The chain joins TRBV10-3 to TRBJ1-2; D gene uncertain. The CDR3 loop spans 12 amino acids. Germline assignment: CDR1 ENHRY and CDR2 SYGVKD. Trimming removed 10 bases from V and 5 bases from J, with 14 bases in between. The chain's CDR3 is CATSDGWYGYTF. The CDR3 DNA follows: TGTGCCACCTCGGACGGATGGTATGGCTACACCTTC.

This clonotype was recorded at least ten times. This chain links TRBV20-1 with TRBJ1-5, with D perhaps matching TRBD1 (5 bases). Germline assignment: CDR1 DFQATT and CDR2 SNEGSKA (reference sequence). V lost 1 base and J 0 bases, leaving 7 bases between the germline ends. This CDR3 is built from 14 residues. The CDR3 coding sequence is TGCAGTGCTAGAGGACAGTATAGCAATCAGCCCCAGCATTTT. The encoded protein is CSARGQYSNQPQHF.

This clonotype was recorded once. This may be a read error, as it is one base from a much larger clone. The chain employs TRBV5-1 and TRBJ1-1, with D perhaps matching TRBD1 (6 bases). CDR1 and CDR2 (germline): SGHRS, YFSETQ. The CDR3 has 16 residues. CDR3 region: CASSWGGGKMKTEAFF. CDR3 sequence (DNA): TGCGCCAGCAGCTGGGGAGGGGGGAAGATGAAAACTGAAGCTTTCTTT. The complete variable domain, with remaining parts taken from reference TRBV5-1 and TRBJ1-1, reads KAGVTQTPRYLIKTRGQQVTLSCSPISGHRSVSWYQQTPGQGLQFLFEYFSETQRNKGNFPGRFSGRQFSNSRSEMNVSTLELGDSALYLCASSWGGGKMKTEAFFGQGTRLTVV.

Notes on this clonotype: At one end, the junction sequence differs from germline, possibly due to a read error. The rearrangement uses TRBV7-2 and TRBJ2-5; D gene unclear. The germline V gene has CDR1 SGHTA and CDR2 FQGNSA. This CDR3 comprises 14 residues. The chain's CDR3 is CASSLSRVQENQYF. Here the CDR3 DNA reads TGTGCCAGCAGCTTATCTCGGGTCCAAGAGAACCAGTACTTC.

The CDR3: CVSSLTSESNQPQHF. For the CDR3, the DNA is TGTGTTAGCAGTTTAACGTCGGAGAGCAATCAGCCCCAGCATTTT. This sequence joins TRBV27 and TRBJ1-5; D is unresolved. Germline V gene data show CDR1 as MNHEY and CDR2 as SMNVEV (reference sequence). The CDR3 covers 15 residues.

This chain uses TRBV20-1 with TRBJ2-2; 9 bases agree with TRBD2. In germline, CDR1 is DFQATT, CDR2 SNEGSKA (reference sequence). The V segment lost 5 bases and the J segment 14 bases; nucleotides outside the gene matches: 21. CDR3 length equals 16 residues. In DNA, the CDR3 is TGCAGTGCTTACTCCTCAGCGGGAGGCTACACCGGGTATCTGTTTTTT. Its protein product is CSAYSSAGGYTGYLFF.

The V and J genes are TRBV7-2 and TRBJ2-2; maybe TRBD2 (5 bases). Trimming removed 7 bases at V and 4 bases at J, with 22 bases between. Germline-derived CDR1 and CDR2 are SGHTA and FQGNSA. The CDR3 length is 17 residues. CDR3: CASIPRITGVGTGELFF. CDR3 DNA: TGTGCCAGCATCCCACGAATTACCGGGGTCGGCACCGGGGAGCTGTTTTTT.

The V gene is TRBV12-3 or TRBV12-4, the J gene TRBJ2-1, with D tentatively TRBD1 or TRBD2 (5 bases each). CDR3 size: 15 residues. V lost 7 bases, J lost 5 bases, and 18 bases lay in between. CDR3 residues: CASNIRDLHNNEQFF. The CDR3 DNA sequence: TGTGCCAGCAACATCCGGGACCTTCACAACAATGAGCAGTTCTTC.

V usage is TRBV29-1 and J usage is TRBJ1-1; a possible D gene is TRBD1 (6 bases). Trimming left V 6 bases short and J 2 bases short, with 10 bases between. This CDR3 is built from 12 residues. Germline V gene lookup returns CDR1 SQVTM and CDR2 ANQGSEA. CDR3 in DNA: TGCAGCGTAGAGACAGGAAACACTGAAGCTTTCTTT. Its translation: CSVETGNTEAFF. The complete variable domain, with remaining parts taken from reference TRBV29-1 and TRBJ1-1, reads SAVISQKPSRDICQRGTSLTIQCQVDSQVTMMFWYRQQPGQSLTLIATANQGSEATYESGFVIDKFPISRPNLTFSTLTVSNMSPEDSSIYLCSVETGNTEAFFGQGTRLTVV.

This clonotype was seen repeatedly, ten times or more. V is TRBV28 and J is TRBJ1-1, with a weak D call TRBD1 (6 bases). The length of the CDR3 is 13 residues. Germline V gene sequence: CDR1 MDHEN, CDR2 SYDVKM. V lost 7 bases and J lost 4, with 13 bases in between. CDR3 protein: CASILGGRTEAFF. Here the CDR3 DNA reads TGTGCCAGCATCTTGGGGGGCCGCACTGAAGCTTTCTTT. Filled out from reference TRBV28 and TRBJ1-1, the complete variable domain reads DVKVTQSSRYLVKRTGEKVFLECVQDMDHENMFWYRQDPGLGLRLIYFSYDVKMKEKGDIPEGYSVSREKKERFSLILESASTNQTSMYLCASILGGRTEAFFGQGTRLTVV.

This clonotype was detected many times. This chain joins TRBV20-1 and TRBJ1-1; 7 nucleotides match TRBD1. V dropped 6 bases and J dropped 1; count of bases not matched to a gene: 8. Germline V gene data show CDR1 as DFQATT and CDR2 as SNEGSKA (reference sequence). The CDR3 extends over 14 amino acids. CDR3 sequence reads: CSAPRQGKNTEAFF. The CDR3 nucleotides are TGCAGTGCCCCCAGACAGGGCAAGAACACTGAAGCTTTCTTT.

Ten or more counts support this clonotype. The rearrangement uses TRBV28 and TRBJ2-7, with D tentatively TRBD2 (5 bases). The CDR3 sequence is 11 residues long. From germline, CDR1 is MDHEN and CDR2 SYDVKM. Trimming took off 5 bases at V and 11 bases at J, with 13 bases between the two ends. Here the CDR3 DNA reads TGTGCCAGCAGTGGGAGACATTTTGAGTACTTC. Its translation: CASSGRHFEYF.

Turning to this clonotype: At one end, the junction sequence differs from germline, possibly due to a read error. The chain couples TRBV19 to TRBJ2-5, with D maybe TRBD2 (5 bases). CDR3 length: 15 residues. CDR1 is LNHDA and CDR2 is SQIVND in the germline V gene (reference sequence). CDR3 sequence: CDSGGIGREQETQYF. CDR3 sequence (DNA): TGTGACAGTGGAGGTATAGGACGCGAGCAAGAGACCCAGTACTTC.

This clonotype turned up a few times. The rearrangement uses TRBV19 and TRBJ2-1; a possible D gene is TRBD2 (5 bases). CDR1 and CDR2 (germline): LNHDA, SQIVND (reference sequence). The CDR3 covers 14 residues. Between the trimmed V and J ends, which lost 5 bases and 4 bases, there was a span of 12 bases. CDR3 protein: CASSSREPYNEQFF. The CDR3 DNA is TGTGCCAGTAGTTCCCGGGAACCATACAATGAGCAGTTCTTC.

This clonotype has more than one count but fewer than ten. The genes are TRBV3-1 and TRBJ2-1; D is perhaps TRBD1 (6 bases). V dropped 3 bases and J dropped 1 base, with 10 bases sitting between them. Per the germline V gene, CDR1 is LGHDT and CDR2 is YNNKEL (reference sequence). There are 15 residues in the CDR3. The CDR3 DNA follows: TGTGCCAGCAGCCATTCAGGGGTTTCCTACAATGAGCAGTTCTTC. It translates to CASSHSGVSYNEQFF.

The V gene is TRBV28, the J gene TRBJ2-1, with 7 positions matching TRBD2. Germline V gene sequence: CDR1 MDHEN, CDR2 SYDVKM. The CDR3 runs 15 residues. Trimming cost V 6 bases and J 10 bases; bases outside gene matches: 15. CDR3 residues: CASSPGGGGPREQFF. The CDR3 DNA follows: TGTGCCAGCAGCCCCGGCGGGGGAGGCCCCCGCGAGCAGTTCTTC.

The chain uses TRBV2 and TRBJ2-2, with 9 bases matching TRBD1. Germline lookup yields CDR1 SNHLY and CDR2 FYNNEI. The CDR3 length is 19 residues. Germline trimming cut 4 bases from V and 0 bases from J; bases unmatched to any gene: 12. CDR3 region: CASSADRVTGGPNTGELFF. The CDR3 nucleotides read TGTGCCAGCAGTGCTGACAGGGTCACAGGGGGCCCGAACACCGGGGAGCTGTTTTTT.

J is TRBJ2-1 and V is TRBV30; D unclear. CDR1 GTSNPN and CDR2 SVGIG come from the germline V gene (reference sequence). V was shortened by 2 bases and J by 8 bases, with 22 bases between the two germline ends. The CDR3 is made up of 16 amino acids. The CDR3 protein is CAWSRGPVDLNDEQFF. CDR3 nucleotide sequence: TGTGCCTGGAGTCGTGGACCTGTCGACTTAAACGATGAGCAGTTCTTC.

Concerning this clonotype itself: Relative to the germline gene, one junction end is altered; a read error may explain this. The J gene is TRBJ1-2, the V gene TRBV6-2 or TRBV6-3; D not certain. This CDR3 comprises 15 residues. Germline V gene lookup returns CDR1 MNHEY and CDR2 SVGEGT. CDR3 amino acids: CASRHTPGGNYGYTF. The DNA for the CDR3 is TGTGCCAGCAGACACACCCCCGGTGGCAACTATGGATACACCTTC.

This clonotype was detected only a few times. This clone may be a read error of a much larger clone one base away. CDR3 in amino acids: CAPWYEQYF. In DNA, the CDR3 is TGTGCCCCCTGGTACGAGCAGTACTTC. The chain carries TRBV27 and TRBJ2-7; D is unresolved. Between the trimmed V and J ends, which lost 11 bases and 4 bases, there was a span of 6 bases. Germline V gene lookup returns CDR1 MNHEY and CDR2 SMNVEV (reference sequence). The CDR3 spans 9 residues.

Worth noting for this clonotype: Since a much larger clone is just one base distant, this may be a read error. The chain is built from TRBV20-1 and TRBJ2-1; a possible D gene is TRBD1 (5 bases). The CDR3 consists of 15 residues. Germline CDR1 reads DFQATT; CDR2 reads SNEGSKA (reference sequence). The ends were cut back, 5 bases at V and 6 bases at J, with 20 bases in the middle. CDR3 residues: CSASKGLTRSNEQFF. As DNA, the CDR3 is TGCAGTGCTTCAAAGGGGTTAACAAGGTCCAATGAGCAGTTCTTC.

The genes are TRBV20-1 and TRBJ2-3; 7 bases fit TRBD2. The CDR3 covers 18 residues. Germline values: CDR1 DFQATT, CDR2 SNEGSKA (reference sequence). J lost 1 base, V lost 3 bases, and 16 bases had no gene match. The CDR3 nucleotides are TGCAGTGCTAGTCGAATGGCAGGGACGGGAGGTGGCACAGATACGCAGTATTTT. This translates into CSASRMAGTGGGTDTQYF.

With respect to this clonotype: Just one base apart from a much larger clone, this may be a read error. V is TRBV28 and J is TRBJ2-7, with TRBD2 matching 11 bases. The germline gives CDR1 MDHEN, CDR2 SYDVKM. This CDR3 has 15 residues. V shed 7 bases, J shed 2 bases, and the junction held 7 bases outside the gene matches. CDR3 in DNA: TGTGCCAGCACGGTAGCGGGAGGGCCAGCCTACGAGCAGTACTTC. This gives the protein CASTVAGGPAYEQYF. Full variable domain (missing parts from reference TRBV28 and TRBJ2-7): DVKVTQSSRYLVKRTGEKVFLECVQDMDHENMFWYRQDPGLGLRLIYFSYDVKMKEKGDIPEGYSVSREKKERFSLILESASTNQTSMYLCASTVAGGPAYEQYFGPGTRLTVT.